Here is one T cell receptor beta chain with its context. Its antigen remains unidentified. Libraries were prepared by immunoSEQ multiplex PCR; TCRdb keeps only in-frame clonotypes and omits some of them. The sample holds about 38,000 clones, roughly 80% seen once. This sample is drawn from a study of OX40 agonist ivuxolimab in advanced cancers. Study summary: One hepatocellular carcinoma and a couple of cutaneous melanoma patients partially responded.

General study findings and limits: Expanded peripheral T cells had an undetermined antigen specificity. The CD4+ and CD8+ T cells in the blood had expanded clonally by week 6 at 0.1 to 3.0 mg/kg.

The length of the CDR3 is 17 residues. Germline V gene sequence: CDR1 SEHNR, CDR2 FQNEAQ (reference sequence). With V trimmed by 5 bases and J by 2 bases, 9 bases remained unmatched. Baseline was the first blood sampling point, followed by cycle 4 day 1 and cycle 7 day 1. The gene calls are TRBV7-9 and TRBJ2-3; TRBD2 aligns across 11 bases. Sample: CD4+ or CD8+ T cells sorted from blood, taken in a trial of the OX40 agonist ivuxolimab. This clonotype was obtained from an adult with an advanced solid tumor such as melanoma, head and neck, liver or kidney cancer. CDR3 in DNA: TGTGCCAGCAGCCCTACTAGCGGGAGACTTGACACAGATACGCAGTATTTT. Protein sequence: CASSPTSGRLDTDTQYF.